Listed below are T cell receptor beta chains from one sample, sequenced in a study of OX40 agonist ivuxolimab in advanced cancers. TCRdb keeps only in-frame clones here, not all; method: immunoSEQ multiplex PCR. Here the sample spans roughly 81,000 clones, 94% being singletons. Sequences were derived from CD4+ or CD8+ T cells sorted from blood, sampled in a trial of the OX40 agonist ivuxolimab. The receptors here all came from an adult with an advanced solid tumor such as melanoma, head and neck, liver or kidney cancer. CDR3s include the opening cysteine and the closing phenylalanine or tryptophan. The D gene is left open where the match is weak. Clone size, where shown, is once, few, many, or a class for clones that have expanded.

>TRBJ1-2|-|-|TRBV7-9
CASSLGTVYGYTF
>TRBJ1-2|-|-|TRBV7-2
CASSLALLGGYGYTF
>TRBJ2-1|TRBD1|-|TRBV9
CASSVVERGRVEQFF
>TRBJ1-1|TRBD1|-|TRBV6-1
CASTKTGTNTEAFF
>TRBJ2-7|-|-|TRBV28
CASSLISPHEQYF
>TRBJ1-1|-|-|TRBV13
CASSLGWVPGSSNTEAFF
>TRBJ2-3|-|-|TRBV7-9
CASSSQGQDTQYF
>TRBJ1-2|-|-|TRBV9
CASSAPGGWEYYGYTF
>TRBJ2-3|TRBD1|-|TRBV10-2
CASSDYGQGALTDTQYF
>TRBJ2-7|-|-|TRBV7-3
CASSLDGRDYEQYF
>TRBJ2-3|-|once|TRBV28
CASSISFASTDTQYF
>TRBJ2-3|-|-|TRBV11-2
CASSLEYTDTQYF
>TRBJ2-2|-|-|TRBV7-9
CASSLVVVNTGELFF
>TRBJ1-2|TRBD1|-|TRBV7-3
CASSHTGGDGYTF
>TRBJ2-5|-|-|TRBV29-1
CSVPMGLPYQETQYF
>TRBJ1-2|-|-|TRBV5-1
CASSFGGDYGYTF
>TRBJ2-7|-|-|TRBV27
CASSLSPGYAYEQYF
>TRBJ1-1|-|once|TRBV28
CASSFRVMDTEAFF
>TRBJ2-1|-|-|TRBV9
CASSVEGHQYNEQFF
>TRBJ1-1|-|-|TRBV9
CASSVEGNGNTEAFF
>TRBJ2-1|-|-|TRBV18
CASSSGITGFYNEQFF
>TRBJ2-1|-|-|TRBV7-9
CASSLPSRSYNEQFF
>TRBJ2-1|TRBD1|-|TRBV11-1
CASSRDRTIYNEQFF
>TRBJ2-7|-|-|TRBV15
CATSRDGPSYEQYF
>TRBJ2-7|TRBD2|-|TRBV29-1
CSFSTSGSYEQYF
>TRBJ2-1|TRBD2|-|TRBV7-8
CASRSLPGTSGKDDNEQFF
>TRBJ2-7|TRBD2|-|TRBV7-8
CASSLLSGTRYEQYF
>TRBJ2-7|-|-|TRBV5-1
CASSLGNYEQYF
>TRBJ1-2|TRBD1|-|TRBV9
CASSPGTGNGYTF
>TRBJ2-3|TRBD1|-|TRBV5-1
CASSSWTGSTDTQYF
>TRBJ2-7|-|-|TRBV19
CASSIETGSSYEQYF
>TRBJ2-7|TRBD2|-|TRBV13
CAVQRGTYEQYF
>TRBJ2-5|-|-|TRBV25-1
CASSESQGLGETQYF
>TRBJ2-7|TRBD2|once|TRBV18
CASSLGAREVSYEQYF
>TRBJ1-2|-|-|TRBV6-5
CASSYGFTANYGYTF
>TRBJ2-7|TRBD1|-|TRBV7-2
CASSSKTGRIGEQYF
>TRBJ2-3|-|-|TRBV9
CASSEERYTDTQYF
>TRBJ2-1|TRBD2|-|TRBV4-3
CASSQEAPGLVNEQFF
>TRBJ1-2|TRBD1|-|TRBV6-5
CASSYGTEKTYGYTF
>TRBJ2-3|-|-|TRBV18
CASSLRRDGVKDTQYF
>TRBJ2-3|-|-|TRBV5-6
CASSFAGGIRTDTQYF
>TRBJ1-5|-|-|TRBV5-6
CASSLGQAINQPQHF